The 29 T cell receptor beta chains reported below all come from one sample, sequenced in a study of technical replicates of blood from several donors. Sequencing was performed with immunoSEQ multiplex PCR; in TCRdb, only in-frame clones are kept and a portion is missing. The profile shows 50,000 or so clones, 92% of them singletons. Sequenced material: PBMCs. The receptors shown here come from a human donor in good health. Some clones in this sample may be carry-over from other donors' samples.

This CDR3 is CASSLLDYGDREGELFF. DNA for the CDR3: TGTGCCAGCAGTTTATTAGACTACGGGGACAGAGAAGGGGAGCTGTTTTTT. The V gene is TRBV27, the J gene TRBJ2-2, with 7 bases that match TRBD1. From germline, CDR1 is MNHEY and CDR2 SMNVEV (reference sequence). This CDR3 contains 17 residues. V shed 1 base and J 8 bases; nucleotides not matched to a gene: 13.

The chain combines TRBV9 with TRBJ2-7, with D perhaps TRBD2 (5 bases). Trimming removed 7 bases at V and 6 bases at J, with 14 bases between. This CDR3 has 12 residues. CDR1 and CDR2 from the germline V gene are SGDLS and YYNGEE. The CDR3 DNA reads as TGTGCCAGCGGGGAGACTCCCGGCGAGCAGTACTTC. Its protein is CASGETPGEQYF.

This chain connects TRBV5-1 to TRBJ2-1; possible D gene TRBD1, 5 bases. Germline V gene data show CDR1 as SGHRS and CDR2 as YFSETQ. This CDR3 is 15 amino acids long. V lost 4 bases to trimming and J lost 9 bases, with 20 bases between them. The CDR3 region has the DNA TGCGCCAGCAGCCCAGGGCTCGCGTTGGGTGTTGAGCAGTTCTTC. Its protein is CASSPGLALGVEQFF. The variable domain in full, completed from reference TRBV5-1 and TRBJ2-1, reads KAGVTQTPRYLIKTRGQQVTLSCSPISGHRSVSWYQQTPGQGLQFLFEYFSETQRNKGNFPGRFSGRQFSNSRSEMNVSTLELGDSALYLCASSPGLALGVEQFFGPGTRLTVL.

The rearrangement joins TRBV2 to TRBJ2-1; 13 bases are shared with TRBD2. The V gene end was trimmed by 7 bases and the J gene end by 1 base; junction bases not matched to a gene: 7. Germline CDR1 and CDR2: SNHLY and FYNNEI. The CDR3 spans 17 residues. DNA for the CDR3: TGTGCCAGCAAGGAACTAGCGGGGGGGTATTCCTACAATGAGCAGTTCTTC. Its protein product is CASKELAGGYSYNEQFF. Variable domain in full (rest from reference TRBV2 and TRBJ2-1): EPEVTQTPSHQVTQMGQEVILRCVPISNHLYFYWYRQILGQKVEFLVSFYNNEISEKSEIFDDQFSVERPDGSNFTLKIRSTKLEDSAMYFCASKELAGGYSYNEQFFGPGTRLTVL.

The count of this clone is one. V gene TRBV19 combines with J gene TRBJ2-1, with 11 bases matching TRBD2. This CDR3 has 15 residues. CDR1 is LNHDA and CDR2 is SQIVND in the germline V gene (reference sequence). Trimming took 3 bases from V and 7 from J; bases not matched to a gene: 5. DNA for the CDR3: TGTGCCAGTAGTATTGTGCTAGCGGGGGGAAATGAGCAGTTCTTC. This encodes CASSIVLAGGNEQFF.

The gene calls are TRBV7-2 and TRBJ1-2; perhaps TRBD1 as D (6 bases). Germline CDR1 and CDR2: SGHTA and FQGNSA. The CDR3 is 14 amino acids. V was pared by 1 base and J by 4 bases, with 10 bases between. Here the CDR3 reads CASSLDREGYGYTF. CDR3 DNA sequence: TGTGCCAGCAGCTTAGACAGGGAAGGCTATGGCTACACCTTC.

V usage is TRBV4-3 and J usage is TRBJ2-3, with 8 bases aligning to TRBD1. The CDR3 length is 16 residues. Germline loops: CDR1 LGHNA, CDR2 YSLEER. V shed 3 bases and J 5 bases; nucleotides not matched to a gene: 10. The DNA of the CDR3 is TGCGCCAGCAGCCATGGAACAGGGGGTGACGGAGATACGCAGTATTTT. Protein: CASSHGTGGDGDTQYF.

Only a few counts were recorded for this clone. The chain joins TRBV19 to TRBJ1-6, with unresolved D. Germline CDR1 reads LNHDA; CDR2 reads SQIVND (reference sequence). This CDR3 has 14 residues. Trimming removed 10 bases from V and 0 bases from J, with 10 bases in between. The CDR3 DNA reads as TGTGCCACCAGACGGGGCTCCTATAATTCACCCCTCCACTTT. Residues: CATRRGSYNSPLHF.

The chain carries TRBV2 and TRBJ1-2; D is undetermined. Trimming cost V 6 bases and J 4 bases, with 24 bases left between them. Germline V gene sequence: CDR1 SNHLY, CDR2 FYNNEI. This CDR3 contains 17 residues. The CDR3 loop reads CASRSSQFVGAGYGYTF. In nucleotides, the CDR3 is TGTGCCAGCAGGAGCTCACAGTTCGTCGGAGCGGGCTATGGCTACACCTTC.

The rearrangement joins TRBV7-3 to TRBJ2-1, with TRBD2 identical over 10 bases. The J segment lost 7 bases and the V segment lost 5 bases, leaving 5 bases of the junction unmatched. CDR1 and CDR2 (germline): SGHTA, FQGTGA. The CDR3 is 14 amino acids. In nucleotides, the CDR3 is TGTGCCAGCAGCATAGCGGGAGGAGGAAATGAGCAGTTCTTC. Amino acids: CASSIAGGGNEQFF.

This chain connects TRBV9 to TRBJ2-7, with a tentative D call TRBD2 (6 bases). Germline V gene sequence: CDR1 SGDLS, CDR2 YYNGEE. Trimming took 0 bases from V and 6 from J, leaving 10 bases between them. This CDR3 is 13 amino acids long. CDR3 bases: TGTGCCAGCAGCGTAGATCGGGACTCCGAGCAGTACTTC. It translates to CASSVDRDSEQYF.

The sample holds one count of this clone. J is TRBJ1-2 and V is TRBV5-1; 8 bases align to TRBD1. Trimming removed 0 bases from V and 8 bases from J; junction bases left unmatched: 15. The CDR3 has 17 residues. The germline gives CDR1 SGHRS, CDR2 YFSETQ. Written as DNA, the CDR3 is TGCGCCAGCAGCTTGGGGGGGCAGGGGGCGCGTATCAGCGGCTACACCTTC. Its translation: CASSLGGQGARISGYTF.

The chain is built from TRBV7-9 and TRBJ2-4, with TRBD1 matching 8 bases. This CDR3 has 13 amino acids. The germline gives CDR1 SEHNR, CDR2 FQNEAQ (reference sequence). Germline trimming cut 1 base from V and 16 bases from J; bases unmatched to any gene: 9. CDR3 region: CASSLETDRGLYF. CDR3 nucleotide sequence: TGTGCCAGCAGCTTAGAAACCGACAGGGGCCTATACTTC.

The V and J genes are TRBV6-5 and TRBJ2-2; tentatively, D is TRBD1 (6 bases). CDR3 size: 15 residues. Germline V gives CDR1 MNHEY, CDR2 SVGAGI. V was shortened by 7 bases and J by 4 bases, with 16 bases between the two germline ends. In nucleotides, the CDR3 is TGTGCCAGCAATTATTACAGGGTTGGCACCGGGGAGCTGTTTTTT. Translating gives CASNYYRVGTGELFF.

The rearrangement joins TRBV2 to TRBJ2-7, with D possibly TRBD1 on 6 matching bases. Germline V gene lookup returns CDR1 SNHLY and CDR2 FYNNEI. V was trimmed by 7 bases and J by 5 bases, leaving 15 bases between them. The CDR3 covers 13 residues. The CDR3 DNA reads TGTGCCAGCAAGGTGACAGGTACCCACGAGCAGTACTTC. Translated: CASKVTGTHEQYF.

This clone has only one observation. The chain combines TRBV21-1 with TRBJ2-7; the table calls TRBD1, which could not be checked here. TRBV21-1 is noted as a pseudogene. The CDR3 consists of 13 residues. The CDR3: CASSIYRIYEQYF. The CDR3 nucleotides are TGTGCCAGCAGCATTTACAGGATTTACGAGCAGTACTTC.

This sequence joins TRBV5-1 and TRBJ2-1; D unclear. Trimming pared 1 base from V and 5 bases from J, leaving 13 bases between. Per the germline V gene, CDR1 is SGHRS and CDR2 is YFSETQ. The CDR3 totals 15 residues. In DNA, the CDR3 is TGCGCCAGCAGCTTGAATTTACAGTTAAACAATGAGCAGTTCTTC. Translated: CASSLNLQLNNEQFF.

In DNA form, the CDR3 reads TGTGCCAGCCAAGCGGGGGGAGGGACCGGGGAGCTGTTTTTT. Encoded protein: CASQAGGGTGELFF. J is TRBJ2-2 and V is TRBV19; TRBD2 matches 9 bases. The length of the CDR3 is 14 residues. V trimming: 9 bases; J trimming: 5 bases; junction bases outside the gene matches: 7. Looked up from germline, CDR1 is LNHDA and CDR2 is SQIVND (reference sequence).

The V and J genes are TRBV9 and TRBJ1-2, with 7 bases matching TRBD1. The V gene's germline CDR1 is SGDLS and CDR2 YYNGEE. This CDR3 region has 11 residues. After removal of 4 bases from V and 11 bases from J, the junction contained 5 bases not matched to a gene. The CDR3 is CASSLGQFYTF. In nucleotides, the CDR3 is TGTGCCAGCAGCCTGGGACAGTTTTACACCTTC.

The gene calls are TRBV29-1 and TRBJ2-1, with 14 nucleotides matching TRBD2. CDR3 size: 13 residues. The trim removed 7 bases at V and 13 bases at J, leaving 9 bases unmatched. In germline, CDR1 is SQVTM, CDR2 ANQGSEA. CDR3 sequence reads: CSAPGLAGVIQFF. As DNA, the CDR3 is TGCAGCGCTCCGGGACTAGCGGGAGTGATACAGTTCTTC.

This clone was picked up a small number of times. V is TRBV5-4 and J is TRBJ2-2; 7 bases align to TRBD2. Unmatched junction bases numbered 10, after V lost 2 bases and J lost 3 bases. Germline loops: CDR1 SGHNT, CDR2 YYREEE (reference sequence). The CDR3 loop spans 17 amino acids. CDR3 protein: CASSFVLRGGDTGELFF. DNA for the CDR3: TGTGCCAGCAGCTTCGTCTTAAGGGGAGGGGACACCGGGGAGCTGTTTTTT.

This clone was recorded a few times. V and J are TRBV14 and TRBJ2-5, with no clear D. This CDR3 is built from 16 residues. Germline assignment: CDR1 SGHDN and CDR2 FVKESK. Deletions cut 3 bases from V and 2 bases from J, with 16 bases between. CDR3: CASSQPRLLIQETQYF. As DNA, the CDR3 is TGTGCCAGCAGCCAGCCACGGTTACTTATTCAAGAGACCCAGTACTTC.

The chain combines TRBV5-4 with TRBJ2-5; 7 bases are a match to TRBD2. V gave up 0 bases and J gave up 4 bases; unmatched junction bases: 3. Looked up from germline, CDR1 is SGHNT and CDR2 is YYREEE (reference sequence). The CDR3 covers 14 residues. CDR3 in amino acids: CASSLVGEGETQYF. In DNA form, the CDR3 reads TGTGCCAGCAGCTTGGTCGGGGAGGGAGAGACCCAGTACTTC.

This clone was observed a single time. DNA of the CDR3: TGTGCCAGCCCCTCCGGCGGCTATGGCTACACCTTC. Encoded protein: CASPSGGYGYTF. V is TRBV2 and J is TRBJ1-2; D not certain. V was shortened by 8 bases and J by 4 bases, with 11 bases between the two germline ends. CDR3 length: 12 amino acids. Looked up from germline, CDR1 is SNHLY and CDR2 is FYNNEI.

Points on this clone: The junction departs from the called germline gene at one end, perhaps through a read error. The V gene is TRBV15, the J gene TRBJ1-3; D is possibly TRBD1 (6 bases). The CDR3 is made up of 13 amino acids. Per the germline V gene, CDR1 is LNHNV and CDR2 is YYDKDF (reference sequence). The CDR3 region is CATSREGRDMAHF. CDR3 sequence (DNA): TGTGCCACCAGCAGAGAGGGCCGGGACATGGCACATTTT.

The chain joins TRBV27 to TRBJ2-3; possible D gene TRBD2, 5 bases. CDR3 length equals 15 residues. Trimming took 3 bases from V and 3 from J, leaving 13 bases between them. Germline CDR1 and CDR2: MNHEY and SMNVEV (reference sequence). CDR3 loop: CASSLLLRGTDTQYF. Written as DNA, the CDR3 is TGTGCCAGCAGTTTGTTACTCCGGGGAACAGATACGCAGTATTTT.

The CDR3 region has the DNA TGCGCCAGCAGCCAAGAGGCTAGCGGGACAGATACGCAGTATTTT. It yields the protein CASSQEASGTDTQYF. This chain joins TRBV4-1 and TRBJ2-3; 8 nucleotides agree with TRBD2. Germline V gene data show CDR1 as MGHRA and CDR2 as YSYEKL. With V trimmed by 0 bases and J by 3 bases, 2 bases remained unmatched. The CDR3 sequence is 15 residues long.

This clone was recorded once. V gene TRBV20-1 combines with J gene TRBJ2-3; no definite D call. Trimming pared 3 bases from V and 3 bases from J, leaving 4 bases between. This CDR3 has 11 residues. Germline-derived CDR1 and CDR2 are DFQATT and SNEGSKA (reference sequence). CDR3 protein: CSASGTDTQYF. As DNA, the CDR3 is TGCAGTGCTAGCGGGACAGATACGCAGTATTTT.

The V and J genes are TRBV7-6 and TRBJ2-2; D unclear. The CDR3 length is 13 residues. Trimming left V 2 bases short and J 5 bases short, with 6 bases between. Germline CDR1 reads SGHVS; CDR2 reads FNYEAQ. The CDR3 DNA follows: TGTGCCAGCAGCTTATCCCAAACCGGGGAGCTGTTTTTT. Its translation is CASSLSQTGELFF.